Listed here is a single T cell receptor beta chain. The protocol was immunoSEQ multiplex PCR, while the TCRdb copy is restricted to in-frame clones and leaves out a portion. Among hundreds of thousands of clones listed, roughly 89% were seen once. The source of the sample is a study of blood T cell repertoires in COVID-19. Germline lookup yields CDR1 MNHEY and CDR2 SMNVEV (reference sequence). Trimming cost V 3 bases and J 2 bases, with 20 bases left between them. This CDR3 comprises 17 residues. This sequence originates from a woman aged 25 to 39 who had recovered from COVID-19. The chain uses TRBV27 and TRBJ2-7; a possible D gene is TRBD1 (6 bases). Sequencing was done on a sample of PBMCs or T cells enriched from blood (not recorded which). The CDR3 coding sequence is TGTGCCAGCAGTTTTCGCCGGGACACGAATACCCCCTACGAGCAGTACTTC. As protein: CASSFRRDTNTPYEQYF.